This TCR beta chain was identified in a study of monozygotic twins with inflammatory bowel disease. The CDR3 spans 17 residues. Germline V gene lookup returns CDR1 SGHTA and CDR2 FQGTGA. Each UMI harboured a 6-nucleotide sample barcode and was appended via template switching. TCRdb re-called the 5' RACE reads and catalogs CDR3 proteins one per entry, DNA excluded. The ten top clones account for 2% to 2.5%, within a sample of approximately 400,000 distinct CDR3 sequences. Sequenced material: blood. This receptor was taken from a human donor with ulcerative colitis or Crohn's disease, or a healthy co-twin of an affected twin (not recorded which). The chain recombines TRBV7-3 with TRBJ2-3; absent DNA, TCRdb's TRBD1 call cannot be checked. The CDR3 spells CASSLTPWEPGTDTQYF.